This T cell receptor beta chain was captured in a study of OX40 agonist ivuxolimab in advanced cancers. Details on this clone: The antigen remains unidentified.

Study findings and constraints: Certain nonresponders likewise exhibited a low normalized T-cell clonal expansion.

Assay used: immunoSEQ multiplex PCR; TCRdb lists only in-frame clones, some missing. The profile shows approximately 91,000 clones, over 75% of them singletons. This CDR3 contains 15 residues. Germline CDR1 reads MGHDK; CDR2 reads SYGVNS. Between the trimmed V and J ends, which lost 8 bases and 3 bases, there was a span of 16 bases. It was autoimmune disease history or systemic immunosuppression that excluded patients. The sequence was collected from an adult with an advanced solid tumor such as melanoma, head and neck, liver or kidney cancer. The V gene is TRBV25-1, the J gene TRBJ2-2; tentative D call: TRBD2 (6 bases). Sequenced material: CD4+ or CD8+ T cells sorted from blood, taken in a trial of the OX40 agonist ivuxolimab. The chain's CDR3 is CASGGDGWYTGELFF. DNA of the CDR3: TGTGCCAGCGGAGGGGATGGCTGGTACACCGGGGAGCTGTTTTTT. Using reference TRBV25-1 and TRBJ2-2 for the parts outside the CDR3, the full variable domain is EADIYQTPRYLVIGTGKKITLECSQTMGHDKMYWYQQDPGMELHLIHYSYGVNSTEKGDLSSESTVSRIRTEHFPLTLESARPSHTSQYLCASGGDGWYTGELFFGEGSRLTVL.